The rows below give T cell receptor beta chains drawn from one sample of a study of blood T cell repertoires in COVID-19. Produced via immunoSEQ multiplex PCR; TCRdb's table is partial and in-frame only. The sample records a few hundred thousand clones, around 87% being singletons. The sequenced sample consisted of peripheral blood. These receptors were obtained from a woman aged 50 to 65 who had recovered from COVID-19. CDR3s include the opening cysteine and the closing phenylalanine or tryptophan. Fields, in order: clone size, J gene, V gene, CDR3 length, D gene, CDR3 protein, CDR3 DNA. The D gene is left open where the match is weak. Rows may omit the clone size; those that give it use once, few, many or a size class.

NA	TRBJ2-7	TRBV6-2/TRBV6-3	12	TRBD1	CASSRTGDEQYF	TGTGCCAGCAGTCGTACAGGGGACGAGCAGTACTTC
NA	TRBJ2-5	TRBV7-8	18	TRBD2	CASSLAVLGTSVQETQYF	TGTGCCAGCAGCTTAGCCGTGTTGGGGACTAGCGTTCAAGAGACCCAGTACTTC
NA	TRBJ1-2	TRBV5-1	14	TRBD1	CASSFGQGAFGYTF	TGCGCCAGCAGCTTCGGACAGGGGGCTTTTGGCTACACCTTC
NA	TRBJ2-2	TRBV13	16	NA	CASSVESGLNTGELFF	TGTGCCAGCAGCGTAGAGAGCGGATTGAACACCGGGGAGCTGTTTTTT
NA	TRBJ1-5	TRBV30	15	NA	CAWSVGRNSNQPQHF	TGTGCCTGGAGTGTAGGCAGGAATAGCAATCAGCCCCAGCATTTT
NA	TRBJ1-1	TRBV4-1	15	TRBD1	CASSQAGTGSTEAFF	TGCGCCAGCAGCCAAGCCGGGACAGGGAGCACTGAAGCTTTCTTT
NA	TRBJ1-6	TRBV25-1	16	TRBD1	CASSEPGTANNSPLHF	TGTGCCAGCAGTGAGCCCGGGACAGCGAATAATTCACCCCTCCACTTT
NA	TRBJ2-7	TRBV5-4	15	NA	CASSLGAGLGGEQYF	TGTGCCAGCAGCTTGGGAGCGGGCCTTGGGGGCGAGCAGTACTTC
NA	TRBJ1-2	TRBV28	13	NA	CASSPTRDYGYTF	TGTGCCAGCAGCCCTACACGGGACTATGGCTACACCTTC
once	TRBJ2-2	TRBV9	15	NA	CASSATGLHHRELFF	TGTGCCAGCAGCGCAACGGGACTCCATCACCGGGAGCTGTTTTTT
once	TRBJ1-2	TRBV6-5	14	NA	CASSRDTLNYGYTF	TGTGCCAGCTCTCGGGACACATTAAACTATGGCTACACCTTC
once	TRBJ2-2	TRBV6-5	14	TRBD1	CASSWDRNTGELFF	TGTGCCAGCAGCTGGGACAGGAACACCGGGGAGCTGTTTTTT
NA	TRBJ2-7	TRBV6-5	13	NA	CASSPGTAGKQCF	TGTGCCAGCAGTCCCGGGACTGCCGGAAAGCAGTGCTTC
NA	TRBJ1-1	TRBV7-8	13	NA	CASSLGPLFEAFF	TGTGCCAGCAGCTTAGGTCCCCTATTCGAAGCTTTCTTT
few	TRBJ2-3	TRBV5-4	15	NA	CASSLGLLSTDTQYF	TGTGCCAGCAGCTTGGGACTCCTAAGCACAGATACGCAGTATTTT
once	TRBJ1-5	TRBV5-8	12	NA	CASSFRGQPQHF	TGTGCCAGCAGCTTTAGGGGTCAGCCCCAGCATTTT
once	TRBJ2-5	TRBV6-2/TRBV6-3	15	NA	CASSYLAAYQETQYF	TGTGCCAGCAGTTACTTGGCGGCTTACCAAGAGACCCAGTACTTC
NA	TRBJ2-2	TRBV3-1/TRBV3-2	17	TRBD1	CASSPSYGTGNTGELFF	TGTGCCAGCAGCCCTTCTTACGGGACAGGGAACACCGGGGAGCTGTTTTTT